Listed here are 26 T cell receptor beta chains from one sample, sequenced in a study of shared clonotypes between healthy human individuals. Assay used: immunoSEQ multiplex PCR; TCRdb lists only in-frame clones, some missing. The sample consists of a few million clones, approximately 93% of them appearing once. Material for sequencing was naive CD4+ T cells from PBMCs. Subset noted: CD45RA+ positively selected. The origin of the receptors is a man aged 18 to 35 in good health. Some clones in this sample may be carry-over from other donors' samples.

J is TRBJ1-1 and V is TRBV5-1; 10 bases map to TRBD1. The CDR3 runs 16 residues. V was clipped by 4 bases and J by 3 bases; unmatched bases: 9. The V gene's germline CDR1 is SGHRS and CDR2 YFSETQ. The CDR3 region is CASSSQGTGDDTEAFF. The CDR3 region has the DNA TGCGCCAGCAGCAGCCAAGGGACAGGGGACGACACTGAAGCTTTCTTT.

The V and J genes are TRBV28 and TRBJ2-1; D uncertain. Germline V gene sequence: CDR1 MDHEN, CDR2 SYDVKM. This CDR3 spans 14 amino acids. Trimming removed 4 bases at V and 10 bases at J, with 17 bases between. In nucleotides, the CDR3 is TGTGCCAGCAGTTCAAGGGAAAGGCGGTACGAGCAGTTCTTC. Amino acids: CASSSRERRYEQFF.

This chain joins TRBV7-3 and TRBJ2-1; TRBD2 aligns across 11 bases. Per the germline V gene, CDR1 is SGHTA and CDR2 is FQGTGA. CDR3 length: 15 residues. Trimming cost V 5 bases and J 4 bases; bases outside gene matches: 4. The chain's CDR3 is CASSTGTSGYNEQFF. In DNA, the CDR3 is TGTGCCAGCAGCACCGGGACTAGCGGTTACAATGAGCAGTTCTTC.

With regard to this clone: The same CDR3 is also encoded by other DNA sequences in this sample. This chain joins TRBV15 and TRBJ1-1, with no clear D. The CDR3 runs 14 residues. Germline CDR1 LNHNV, CDR2 YYDKDF (reference sequence). The V end was cut by 0 bases, the J end by 1 base, with 6 bases between. The DNA for the CDR3 is TGTGCCACCAGCAGAGATCGTAGGAACACTGAAGCTTTCTTT. Protein: CATSRDRRNTEAFF.

V is TRBV9 and J is TRBJ2-1; 9 bases are shared with TRBD2. The CDR3 is 15 amino acids. The junction had 2 bases not matched to a gene; V was cut back by 0 bases and J by 4 bases. The germline V gene encodes CDR1 SGDLS and CDR2 YYNGEE. In nucleotides, the CDR3 is TGTGCCAGCAGCGTAGGGGCGGGAGGGTACAATGAGCAGTTCTTC. Translating it yields CASSVGAGGYNEQFF.

The rearrangement uses TRBV4-1 and TRBJ2-7, with D unresolved. In germline, CDR1 is MGHRA, CDR2 YSYEKL. The CDR3 spans 16 residues. The germline V and J ends were trimmed by 1 base and 1 base, with 14 bases remaining between them. The CDR3 bases are TGCGCCAGCAGCCAAGCGCCGGGTCGGCATTCCTACGAGCAGTACTTC. It translates to CASSQAPGRHSYEQYF.

The CDR3 loop is CASSPPIGGYGTGELFF. The CDR3 coding sequence is TGTGCCAGCAGCCCCCCTATAGGGGGTTATGGCACCGGGGAGCTGTTTTTT. The genes are TRBV13 and TRBJ2-2; D might be TRBD1 (6 bases). CDR1 and CDR2 (germline): PRHDT, FYEKMQ (reference sequence). The CDR3 spans 17 residues. Trimming took 5 bases from V and 4 from J, leaving 20 bases between them.

The V gene is TRBV30, the J gene TRBJ2-7; TRBD2 matches 12 bases. The CDR3 loop spans 18 amino acids. The ends lost 4 bases at V and 4 bases at J; junction bases unmatched: 17. CDR1 and CDR2 (germline): GTSNPN, SVGIG (reference sequence). The CDR3 protein is CAWTEPFRLAGEGYEQYF. In DNA form, the CDR3 reads TGTGCCTGGACCGAGCCATTCAGACTAGCGGGAGAGGGATACGAGCAGTACTTC.

The V and J genes are TRBV4-1 and TRBJ2-2; D may be TRBD2 (5 bases). The germline gives CDR1 MGHRA, CDR2 YSYEKL. The CDR3 is made up of 13 amino acids. V shed 4 bases and J shed 6 bases, with 9 bases lying between them. This CDR3 reads CASSRTAAGELFF. The DNA for the CDR3 is TGCGCCAGCAGCCGGACTGCTGCCGGGGAGCTGTTTTTT.

The rearrangement joins TRBV2 to TRBJ2-7; the D gene is possibly TRBD2 (5 bases). With 7 bases removed from V and 2 bases from J, the gap between germline ends came to 15 bases. The length of the CDR3 is 14 residues. Germline V gives CDR1 SNHLY, CDR2 FYNNEI. CDR3 coding DNA: TGTGCCAGCATGAGCCCCCGGGGAACCTACGAGCAGTACTTC. It translates to CASMSPRGTYEQYF. Full variable domain (rest looked up from reference TRBV2 and TRBJ2-7): EPEVTQTPSHQVTQMGQEVILRCVPISNHLYFYWYRQILGQKVEFLVSFYNNEISEKSEIFDDQFSVERPDGSNFTLKIRSTKLEDSAMYFCASMSPRGTYEQYFGPGTRLTVT.

This rearrangement joins TRBV6-1 to TRBJ1-1; D is unclear. V lost 8 bases and J lost 3, with 10 bases in between. Germline CDR1 reads MNHNS; CDR2 reads SASEGT. The CDR3 totals 12 residues. CDR3 in DNA: TGTGCCAGCTCCCTGAGGGACACTGAAGCTTTCTTT. Translated, it gives CASSLRDTEAFF.

V and J are TRBV28 and TRBJ1-2; D possibly corresponds to TRBD1 (6 bases). The CDR3 has 13 amino acids. Per germline, CDR1 MDHEN and CDR2 SYDVKM. The V and J ends lost 2 bases and 8 bases respectively, with 12 bases between them. CDR3 region: CASSLGPGEGYTF. CDR3 coding DNA: TGTGCCAGCAGTTTAGGGCCAGGGGAAGGCTACACCTTC.

The chain has TRBV2 and TRBJ1-3; D is undetermined. The CDR3 spans 13 residues. V was clipped by 6 bases and J by 0 bases, with 6 bases between them. Germline-derived CDR1 and CDR2 are SNHLY and FYNNEI. The CDR3, as DNA: TGTGCCAGCAGGACGGACTCTGGAAACACCATATATTTT. Protein product: CASRTDSGNTIYF.

The rearrangement joins TRBV5-1 to TRBJ2-3; D remains unclear. The CDR3 is made up of 14 amino acids. V lost 1 base to trimming and J lost 6 bases, with 12 bases between them. Germline CDR1 and CDR2: SGHRS and YFSETQ. CDR3 in DNA: TGCGCCAGCAGCTTGAGGCAGGCGGAGGATACGCAGTATTTT. Translating it yields CASSLRQAEDTQYF.

The chain is built from TRBV19 and TRBJ1-1, with a possible D match to TRBD1 (5 bases). CDR3 size: 12 residues. In germline, CDR1 is LNHDA, CDR2 SQIVND (reference sequence). Trimming pared 3 bases from V and 8 bases from J, leaving 10 bases between. The CDR3 spells CASSMVGREAFF. CDR3 DNA sequence: TGTGCCAGTAGTATGGTGGGACGCGAAGCTTTCTTT.

As for this clone: Other DNA sequences within the sample encode an identical CDR3. This chain links TRBV4-1 with TRBJ1-2, with D possibly being TRBD1 (5 bases). Germline loops: CDR1 MGHRA, CDR2 YSYEKL. CDR3 length equals 12 residues. Trimming cost V 2 bases and J 7 bases, with 8 bases left between them. Here the CDR3 DNA reads TGCGCCAGCAGCCAACTGGGACGTGGCTACACCTTC. Translation: CASSQLGRGYTF.

The chain couples TRBV28 to TRBJ2-1, with D possibly TRBD2 on 5 matching bases. The CDR3 loop spans 12 amino acids. Trimming cost V 5 bases and J 9 bases, with 11 bases left between them. Germline-derived CDR1 and CDR2 are MDHEN and SYDVKM. CDR3 amino acids: CASSPGLIEQFF. The CDR3 DNA is TGTGCCAGCAGTCCCGGACTTATTGAGCAGTTCTTC.

The chain carries TRBV19 and TRBJ1-5, with D possibly TRBD1 on 6 matching bases. This CDR3 is built from 14 residues. V gave up 9 bases and J gave up 3 bases, with 15 bases separating them. From germline, CDR1 is LNHDA and CDR2 SQIVND (reference sequence). The CDR3 loop reads CASREGGYNQPQHF. Here the CDR3 DNA reads TGTGCCAGCAGGGAGGGGGGATACAATCAGCCCCAGCATTTT.

The rearrangement uses TRBV20-1 and TRBJ1-5; no definite D call. CDR1 and CDR2 from the germline V gene are DFQATT and SNEGSKA (reference sequence). The CDR3 has 11 residues. V dropped 3 bases and J dropped 9 bases, with 9 bases sitting between them. The CDR3 DNA is TGCAGTGCTAGTCTCCCCGGGCCCCAGCATTTT. Amino acids: CSASLPGPQHF.

The chain carries TRBV25-1 and TRBJ1-5; 8 bases are shared with TRBD1. CDR3 length equals 15 residues. The junction had 9 bases not matched to a gene; V was cut back by 6 bases and J by 5 bases. The germline V gene has CDR1 MGHDK and CDR2 SYGVNS. The CDR3 reads CASSAPGQGDQPQHF. The CDR3 DNA follows: TGTGCCAGCAGCGCCCCCGGACAGGGAGATCAGCCCCAGCATTTT.

This rearrangement joins TRBV6-6 to TRBJ1-1, with TRBD1 identical over 7 bases. Germline assignment: CDR1 MNHNY and CDR2 SVGAGI (reference sequence). Germline trimming cut 2 bases from V and 3 bases from J; bases unmatched to any gene: 9. The CDR3 spans 16 residues. CDR3 sequence (DNA): TGTGCCAGCAGTTACGACAGGGTGGTCTTTGACACTGAAGCTTTCTTT. Encoded protein: CASSYDRVVFDTEAFF.

The chain employs TRBV6-6 and TRBJ2-5; TRBD2 matches 8 bases. Germline values: CDR1 MNHNY, CDR2 SVGAGI (reference sequence). The CDR3 has 14 residues. The junction had 7 bases not matched to a gene; V was cut back by 6 bases and J by 4 bases. CDR3 in DNA: TGTGCCAGCAGGTCGCCGGGAGGGGGAGAGACCCAGTACTTC. Translated, it gives CASRSPGGGETQYF.

The chain employs TRBV19 and TRBJ2-1; D ambiguous. The CDR3 has 15 residues. The ends were cut back, 7 bases at V and 3 bases at J, with 16 bases in the middle. CDR1 and CDR2 (germline): LNHDA, SQIVND (reference sequence). The CDR3: CASKAARQVYNEQFF. The CDR3 nucleotides are TGTGCCAGTAAGGCAGCCCGTCAGGTCTACAATGAGCAGTTCTTC.

V gene TRBV7-3 combines with J gene TRBJ2-1; TRBD2 matches at 11 bases. Germline V CDR1 and CDR2: SGHTA, FQGTGA. This CDR3 has 16 amino acids. Trimming at V came to 1 base and at J to 8 bases, leaving 7 bases not matched to a gene. CDR3 region: CASSLKVAGGIDEQFF. CDR3 sequence (DNA): TGTGCCAGCAGCTTAAAGGTAGCGGGAGGGATTGATGAGCAGTTCTTC.

This clone has just one count. CDR3 amino acids: CASRTSEDNEQFF. The CDR3 DNA reads TGTGCCAGCAGGACTAGCGAGGACAATGAGCAGTTCTTC. The chain has TRBV2 and TRBJ2-1; 8 nucleotides align to TRBD2. Per the germline V gene, CDR1 is SNHLY and CDR2 is FYNNEI. J lost 5 bases, V lost 6 bases, and 3 bases had no gene match. CDR3 size: 13 residues.

The rearrangement links TRBV11-2 to TRBJ2-2; TRBD2 matches 8 bases. From germline, CDR1 is SGHAT and CDR2 FQNNGV. V dropped 3 bases and J dropped 2; count of bases not matched to a gene: 5. The CDR3 totals 16 residues. As DNA, the CDR3 is TGTGCCAGCAGCTTTACCGGGACTAGTAACACCGGGGAGCTGTTTTTT. This gives the protein CASSFTGTSNTGELFF.